The 9 T cell receptor beta chains given below trace back to one sample, sequenced in a study of T cell repertoires in cytomegalovirus infection. Using its own MiXCR run on the reads, TCRdb lists one record per CDR3 protein. The table has some 800,000 distinct CDR3 sequences, around a third seen once. No antigen has been assigned to these receptors. The sample here was cultured CD8+ T cells from PBMCs, taken from culture after CMV antigen stimulation. These receptor sequences come from a human donor in good health (CMV status not recorded). Some clones in this sample may be carry-over from other donors' samples.

In this sample, this clonotype turned up many times. The gene calls are TRBV12-3 or TRBV12-4 and TRBJ2-7; 10 bases line up with TRBD2. The CDR3 extends over 14 amino acids. After removal of 8 bases from V and 2 bases from J, the junction contained 6 bases not matched to a gene. The CDR3 nucleotides are TGTGCCAGCGGTCTAGCGGGAGACCCCTACGAGCAGTACTTC. It yields the protein CASGLAGDPYEQYF.

The chain joins TRBV12-5 to TRBJ2-3; D tentatively fits TRBD1 or TRBD2 (6 bases each). Germline V CDR1 and CDR2: LGHNT, FRNRAP. V gave up 3 bases and J gave up 6 bases, with 22 bases separating them. CDR3 size: 17 residues. DNA of the CDR3: TGTGCTAGTGGTTTTCCTGAAGGGGGGCCGGGACCGGATACGCAGTATTTT. Protein sequence: CASGFPEGGPGPDTQYF.

The rearrangement links TRBV6-6 to TRBJ1-1; no clear D gene. Germline CDR1 MNHNY, CDR2 SVGAGI (reference sequence). V was shortened by 0 bases and J by 7 bases, with 9 bases between the two germline ends. The CDR3 sequence is 13 residues long. This CDR3 reads CASSYSDGLEAFF. In nucleotides, the CDR3 is TGTGCCAGCAGTTACTCAGACGGACTTGAAGCTTTCTTT.

This chain joins TRBV6-1 and TRBJ1-1; TRBD1 is a possible D gene (6 bases). Germline V CDR1 and CDR2: MNHNS, SASEGT. This CDR3 region has 12 residues. V lost 8 bases, J lost 6 bases, and 13 bases lay in between. The CDR3 region has the DNA TGTGCCAGCCGATGGGGACACCCTGAAGCTTTCTTT. Protein product: CASRWGHPEAFF.

This clonotype turned up a few times. The chain uses TRBV27 and TRBJ2-1; no reliable D call. The CDR3 extends over 14 amino acids. The V and J ends lost 7 bases and 0 bases respectively, with 10 bases between them. Germline V gene sequence: CDR1 MNHEY, CDR2 SMNVEV (reference sequence). DNA for the CDR3: TGTGCCAGCATAGGGTCGAGCTCCTACAATGAGCAGTTCTTC. Protein: CASIGSSSYNEQFF.

V and J are TRBV10-3 and TRBJ2-3; 7 bases align to TRBD1. The CDR3 is 14 residues long. Trimming removed 6 bases from V and 6 bases from J; junction bases left unmatched: 9. CDR1 is ENHRY and CDR2 is SYGVKD in the germline V gene. Here the CDR3 DNA reads TGTGCCATCAGCGACAGGGCCATGAGTGATACGCAGTATTTT. Translated: CAISDRAMSDTQYF.

This clonotype came up many times. The V call is TRBV7-6, the J call TRBJ1-1; 8 nucleotides line up with TRBD1. The CDR3 length is 18 residues. CDR1 and CDR2 (germline): SGHVS, FNYEAQ. V gave up 5 bases and J gave up 0 bases; unmatched junction bases: 14. In DNA, the CDR3 is TGTGCCAGCAGCCTTGCCACCGGGACAGGTCATTTGAACACTGAAGCTTTCTTT. This codes for CASSLATGTGHLNTEAFF.

In this sample, this clonotype turned up a few times. J is TRBJ2-7 and V is TRBV7-6; possible D gene TRBD2, 6 bases. This CDR3 has 14 amino acids. Germline V gene data show CDR1 as SGHVS and CDR2 as FNYEAQ. V was shortened by 5 bases and J by 2 bases, with 13 bases between the two germline ends. In DNA, the CDR3 is TGTGCCAGCAGCCTCGAGGGAGGCCCCTACGAGCAGTACGTC. Its protein is CASSLEGGPYEQYV.

The V call is TRBV14, the J call TRBJ2-3; D not certain. V lost 0 bases to trimming and J lost 6 bases, with 13 bases between them. This CDR3 spans 15 amino acids. Germline V gives CDR1 SGHDN, CDR2 FVKESK. This CDR3 reads CASSQDLYRMDTQYF. CDR3 coding DNA: TGTGCCAGCAGCCAAGATCTCTACAGAATGGATACGCAGTATTTT.